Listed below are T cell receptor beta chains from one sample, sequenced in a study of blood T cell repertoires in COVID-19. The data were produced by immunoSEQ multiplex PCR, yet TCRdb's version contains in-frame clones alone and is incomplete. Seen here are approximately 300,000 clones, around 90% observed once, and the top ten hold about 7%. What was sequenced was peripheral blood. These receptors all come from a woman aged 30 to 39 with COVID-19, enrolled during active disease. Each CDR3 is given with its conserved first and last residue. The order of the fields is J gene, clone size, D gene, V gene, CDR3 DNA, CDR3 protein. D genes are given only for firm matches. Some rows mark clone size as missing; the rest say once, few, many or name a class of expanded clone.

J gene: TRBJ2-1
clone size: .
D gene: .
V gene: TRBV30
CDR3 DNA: TGTGCCTGGGCGTATAATGAGCAGTTCTTC
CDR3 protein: CAWAYNEQFF

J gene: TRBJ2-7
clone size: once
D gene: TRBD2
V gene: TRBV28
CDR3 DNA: TGTGCCAGCAGCTCCTGGGACTATATGAATTACTTC
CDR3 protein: CASSSWDYMNYF

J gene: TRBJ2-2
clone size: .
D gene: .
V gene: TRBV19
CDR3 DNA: TGTGCCAGTAGTACCCTGGGGGGCACCGGGGAGCTGTTTTTT
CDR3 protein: CASSTLGGTGELFF

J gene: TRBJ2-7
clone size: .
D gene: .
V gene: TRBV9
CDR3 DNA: TGTGCCAGCAGCGTAGGGGCAGGGGAAGGGGTCTACGAGCAGTACTTC
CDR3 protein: CASSVGAGEGVYEQYF

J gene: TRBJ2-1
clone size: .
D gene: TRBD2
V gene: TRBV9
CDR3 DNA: TGTGCCAGCAGCGGCTTGGGACTAGCGCGGCAGGATGAGCAGTTCTTC
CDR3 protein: CASSGLGLARQDEQFF

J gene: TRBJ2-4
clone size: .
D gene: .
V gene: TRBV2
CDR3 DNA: TGTGCCAGCGGCTCAGGGGGGTACATTCAGTACTTC
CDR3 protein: CASGSGGYIQYF

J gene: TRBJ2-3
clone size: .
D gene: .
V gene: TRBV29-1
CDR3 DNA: TGCAGCGTTTGTTCCCTATTGGGCCATCGGGGAGATACGCAGTATTTT
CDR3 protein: CSVCSLLGHRGDTQYF

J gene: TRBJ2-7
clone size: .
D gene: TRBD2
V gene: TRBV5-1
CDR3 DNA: TGCGCCAGCAGAATGGGGGGGAGACCCCAGCAGTACTTC
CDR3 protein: CASRMGGRPQQYF

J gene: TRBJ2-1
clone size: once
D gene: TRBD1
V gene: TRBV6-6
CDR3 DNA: TGTGCCAGCAGTTTCGACAGGGGCAATGAGCAGTTCTTC
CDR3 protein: CASSFDRGNEQFF

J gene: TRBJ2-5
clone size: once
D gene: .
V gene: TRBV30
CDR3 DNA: TGTGCCTGGGGACAGCAAGAGACCCAGTACTTC
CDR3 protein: CAWGQQETQYF

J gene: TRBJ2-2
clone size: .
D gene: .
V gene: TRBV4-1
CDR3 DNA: TGCGCCAGCAGCCAAGAAACGCGGAGCAACACCGGGGAGCTGTTTTTT
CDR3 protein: CASSQETRSNTGELFF

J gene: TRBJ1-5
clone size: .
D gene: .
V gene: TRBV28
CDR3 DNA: TGTGCCAGCAGTCCCGGCGGGGGGCAGCCCCAGCATTTT
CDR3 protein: CASSPGGGQPQHF

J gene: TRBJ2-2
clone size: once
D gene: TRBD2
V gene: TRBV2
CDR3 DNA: TGTGCCAGCAGGGTGGGACTAGCTGTCGTCACCGGGGAGCTGTTTTTT
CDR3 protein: CASRVGLAVVTGELFF

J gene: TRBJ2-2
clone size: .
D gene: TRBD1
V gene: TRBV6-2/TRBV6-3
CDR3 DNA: TGTGCCAGCAGCGGACAGGGGATCGGGGAGCTGTTTTTT
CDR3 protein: CASSGQGIGELFF

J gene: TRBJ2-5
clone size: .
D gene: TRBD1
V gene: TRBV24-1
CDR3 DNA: TGTGCCACCAGTGACCCCGGGACAGCGGACAAGACCCAGTACTTC
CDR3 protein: CATSDPGTADKTQYF

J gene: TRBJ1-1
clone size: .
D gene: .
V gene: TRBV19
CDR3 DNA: TGTGCCAGTAGTATTAAGACGGGGAACACTGAAGCTTTCTTT
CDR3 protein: CASSIKTGNTEAFF

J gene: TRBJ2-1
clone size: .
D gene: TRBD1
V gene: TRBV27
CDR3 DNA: TGTGCCAGCGGCAATTTACAGGGGCGGAGTGAGCAGTTCTTC
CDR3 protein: CASGNLQGRSEQFF

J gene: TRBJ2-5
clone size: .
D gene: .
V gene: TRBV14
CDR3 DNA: TGTGCCAGCAGCCAAGTTGGGGCTGCGCAAGAGACCCAGTACTTC
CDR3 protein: CASSQVGAAQETQYF

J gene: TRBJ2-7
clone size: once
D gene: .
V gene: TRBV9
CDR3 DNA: TGTGCCAGCAGTTCGGACTACTCCTACGAGCAGTACTTC
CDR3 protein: CASSSDYSYEQYF

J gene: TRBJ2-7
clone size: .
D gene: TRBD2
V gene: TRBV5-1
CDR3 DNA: TGCGCCAGCAGCGGCGGGACTAGCGGAGCCTACGAGCAGTACTTC
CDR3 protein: CASSGGTSGAYEQYF

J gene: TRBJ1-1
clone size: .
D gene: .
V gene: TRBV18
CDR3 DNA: TGTGCCAGCTCACCCATGACAGCGAACACTGAAGCTTTCTTT
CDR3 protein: CASSPMTANTEAFF

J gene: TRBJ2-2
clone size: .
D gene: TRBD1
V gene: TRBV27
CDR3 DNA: TGTGCCAGCAGTTTAAGGGGACAGTACACCGGGGAGCTGTTTTTT
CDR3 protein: CASSLRGQYTGELFF

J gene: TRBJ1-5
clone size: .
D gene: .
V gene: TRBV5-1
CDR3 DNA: TGCGCCAGCAGCTTGGACGGGGATCAGCCCCAGCATTTT
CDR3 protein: CASSLDGDQPQHF

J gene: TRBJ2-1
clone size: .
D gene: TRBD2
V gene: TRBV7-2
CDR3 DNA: TGTGCCAGCAGCTATCGGGGGGGGAGTTTCTCCTACAATGAGCAGTTCTTC
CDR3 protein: CASSYRGGSFSYNEQFF

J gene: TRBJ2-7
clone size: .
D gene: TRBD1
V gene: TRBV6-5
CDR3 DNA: TGTGCCTCGACAGGGGGCTACGAGCAGTACTTC
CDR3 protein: CASTGGYEQYF

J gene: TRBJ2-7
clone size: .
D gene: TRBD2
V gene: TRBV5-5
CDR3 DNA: TGTGCCAGCAGCTGGACTAGCGGCTACGAGCAGTACTTC
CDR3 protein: CASSWTSGYEQYF

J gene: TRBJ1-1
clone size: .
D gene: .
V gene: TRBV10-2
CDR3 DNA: TGCGCCAGCAGTGAGCAAACAGGGATGAACACTGAAGCTTTCTTT
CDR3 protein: CASSEQTGMNTEAFF

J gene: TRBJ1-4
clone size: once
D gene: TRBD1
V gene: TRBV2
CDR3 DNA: TGTGCCAGCAACGGACAGGCGATGAATGAAAAACTGTTTTTT
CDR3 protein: CASNGQAMNEKLFF

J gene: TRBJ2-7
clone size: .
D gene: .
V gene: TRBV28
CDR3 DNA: TGTGCCAGCAGTTTCCTAGGCTACGAGCAGTACTTC
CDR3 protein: CASSFLGYEQYF

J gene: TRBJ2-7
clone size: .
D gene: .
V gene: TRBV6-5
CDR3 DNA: TGTGCCGGGTCGGTAGACAGAGCCTACGAGCAGTACTTC
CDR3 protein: CAGSVDRAYEQYF

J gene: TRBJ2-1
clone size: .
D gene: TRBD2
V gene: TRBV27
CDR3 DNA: TGTGCCAGCAGTCCGGCTAGCGGGAGCACCTACAATGAGCAGTTCTTC
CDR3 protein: CASSPASGSTYNEQFF

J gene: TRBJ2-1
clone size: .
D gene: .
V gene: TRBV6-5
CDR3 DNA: TGTGCCAGCAGTACATACCCAGGGGCCAGATGGGAGCAGTTCTTC
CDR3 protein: CASSTYPGARWEQFF

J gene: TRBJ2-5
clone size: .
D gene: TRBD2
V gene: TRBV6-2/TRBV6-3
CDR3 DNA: TGTGCCAGCAGTTGGGGACTAGCGGGTGGGAAGACCCAGTACTTC
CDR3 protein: CASSWGLAGGKTQYF

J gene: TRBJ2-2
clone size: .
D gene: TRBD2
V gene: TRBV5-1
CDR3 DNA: TGCGCCCGCAGCCACGGGGGGGGCGACACCGGGGAGCTGTTTTTT
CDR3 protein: CARSHGGGDTGELFF

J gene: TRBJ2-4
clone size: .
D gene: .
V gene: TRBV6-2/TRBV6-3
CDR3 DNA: TGTGCCAGCAGTGCGAACAGGGAAGTGGCGGCCAAAAACATTCAGTACTTC
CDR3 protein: CASSANREVAAKNIQYF

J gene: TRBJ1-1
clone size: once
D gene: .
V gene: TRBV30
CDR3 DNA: TGTGCCTGGAGTGTCGGGGGTAGGAACACTGAAGCTTTCTTT
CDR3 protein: CAWSVGGRNTEAFF

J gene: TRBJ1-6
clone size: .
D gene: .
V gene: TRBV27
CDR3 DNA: TGTGCCAGCAGTTTCGGGAGGCCTACACCCCTCCACTTT
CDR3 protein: CASSFGRPTPLHF